This TCR beta chain was identified in a study of T cell responses to AZD1222 COVID-19 vaccine. Study-wide results and caveats: Nearly half of spike-specific TCRs reportedly target variant regions that are unmutated in the B.1.351 and B.1.1.7 variants. Increased Spike-specific TCR breadth and depth were observed after two AZD1222 doses. Among AZD1222 vaccinees, only 5 or 6 were seropositive at baseline. Vaccine-related CD4 TCRs covered spike, predominating at 160-218 and 743-854.

Data came from immunoSEQ multiplex PCR; TCRdb stores just in-frame clones and leaves some out. The data show some 150,000 clones, with over 70% seen just once and just over 9% held by the top ten. This clone was picked up one time. Its antigen is not identified. This CDR3 is built from 17 residues. Germline trimming cut 0 bases from V and 6 bases from J; bases unmatched to any gene: 9. Germline V gives CDR1 LGHDT, CDR2 YNNKEL (reference sequence). The sequence derives from an adult who received the AZD1222 COVID-19 vaccine. Sequencing used peripheral blood, obtained 28 days after the second AZD1222 dose. The V and J genes are TRBV3-1 (or the pseudogene TRBV3-2) and TRBJ2-1; 9 positions match TRBD2. CDR3 coding DNA: TGTGCCAGCAGCCAAGATCACCCAGGACTAGCGAGCAATGAGCAGTTCTTC. It translates to CASSQDHPGLASNEQFF.